This is a list of T cell receptor beta chains from one sample in a study of metastatic and nonmetastatic thyroid tumors. MiXCR was used by TCRdb to re-call the PCR reads. The table shows approximately 25,000 clones, with roughly 20% occurring only once. The sample comprised blood. These receptors were taken from a male donor with papillary thyroid cancer or a benign thyroid nodule (not recorded which). Some clones in this sample may be carry-over from other donors' samples. Both conserved end residues are trimmed from each CDR3. The D gene is left open where the match is weak.

v_gene	len	d_gene	CDR3aa
TRBV12-3/TRBV12-4	13	-	ASSSTRGSNQPQH
TRBV9	12	TRBD1	ASSPGQGLGELF
TRBV7-8	11	-	ASSSDLNNEQF
TRBV6-1	11	-	ASSVRGNTEAF
TRBV6-1	12	-	ASSSRGLGTEAV
TRBV2	14	-	ASYGRGDREGEKLF
TRBV10-2	12	-	ASRPGHYTDTQY
TRBV4-1	9	-	ASSQDGELF
TRBV7-9	11	TRBD1	ASRRDRDGKLF
TRBV6-4	13	-	ASSDRQVETGELF
TRBV19	16	-	ASSAGTAGLYSNQPQH
TRBV5-1	19	TRBD2	ASSLGLAGGRQQLSGDTQY
TRBV12-5	12	-	ASSIRSSGNTIY
TRBV6-1	10	-	ASPGQNYGYT
TRBV28	9	-	ASSFKNEAF
TRBV6-2/TRBV6-3	18	TRBD1	ASYRKHFDRGHIFSYEQY
TRBV29-1	11	-	SVRDRQNQPQH
TRBV11-3	12	TRBD1	ASSPGQGTGPQH
TRBV6-5	10	-	ASSYSGYGYT
TRBV3-1	11	-	ASSRDIPGGYT
TRBV7-8	13	TRBD2	ASSLYSGTPNEQF
TRBV11-2	14	-	ASSSRDGGNTGELF
TRBV4-2	14	TRBD2	ASSQVSGSGSDEQY
TRBV6-4	11	-	ASSDQGTDTQY
TRBV30	13	-	AWRLQGGSNQPQH
TRBV6-1	12	-	ASSKGGGNEKLF
TRBV27	15	-	ASSLLGVGSYTGELF
TRBV2	12	TRBD1	ASRVQGDYSPLH
TRBV2	13	-	ASTRTLTGLVTQY
TRBV10-1	14	TRBD2	ASSELRGGSTGELF
TRBV7-2	12	-	ASRTKLNTGELF
TRBV18	11	-	ASSPRETQPQH
TRBV30	9	TRBD1	AWGQGQNSF
TRBV11-2	11	-	ASSLVVRGGYT
TRBV28	13	TRBD2	ASSESSGIYNEQF
TRBV6-1	13	-	ASSLGPVCSDEQY
TRBV20-1	12	-	SAAGRTRGTEAF
TRBV28	12	-	ASSLSGINTEAF
TRBV11-1	15	TRBD1	ASSRTGGFSGANVLT
TRBV30	12	TRBD1	ASFRDRATGELF
TRBV27	13	TRBD2	ASSSGLAGADTQY
TRBV6-6	14	TRBD1	ASSYPSGTGYETQY
TRBV6-1	12	-	ASSSMASTDTQY
TRBV7-9	9	-	ASSLGRSYT
TRBV19	12	-	ASICMPSSYEQY
TRBV11-2	13	TRBD2	ASSPARGTNYEQY
TRBV27	12	-	ASTVNGADSPLH
TRBV4-2	13	-	PSSLHDWNTGELF
TRBV12-3/TRBV12-4	11	-	ASNLWEDNEQF
TRBV28	11	-	ASRHGLWGTQY
TRBV27	13	TRBD1	ASSLRQGARTEAF
TRBV11-3	14	-	ASSPTARVWNTEAF
TRBV3-1	11	-	ASSTRGNYGYT
TRBV7-9	10	-	ASTAMHTEAF
TRBV19	13	TRBD1	ASSKEGQGAYEQY
TRBV7-8	13	-	ASSLGARTNEKLF
TRBV2	14	TRBD2	ASSEYGGLSTDTQY